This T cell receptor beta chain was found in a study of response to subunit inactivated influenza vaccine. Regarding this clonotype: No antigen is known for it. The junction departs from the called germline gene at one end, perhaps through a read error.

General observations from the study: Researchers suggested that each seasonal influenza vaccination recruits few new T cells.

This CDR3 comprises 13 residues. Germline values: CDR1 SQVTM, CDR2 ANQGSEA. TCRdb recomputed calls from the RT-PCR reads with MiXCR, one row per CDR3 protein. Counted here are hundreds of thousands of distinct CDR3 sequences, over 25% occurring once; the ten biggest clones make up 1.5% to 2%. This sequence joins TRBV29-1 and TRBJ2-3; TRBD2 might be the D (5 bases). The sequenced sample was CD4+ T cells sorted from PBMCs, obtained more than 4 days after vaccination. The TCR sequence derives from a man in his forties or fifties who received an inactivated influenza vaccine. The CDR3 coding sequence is TGCAGCGTTGAAGAGGCGGGTCGGAATACGCAGTGTTTT. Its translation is CSVEEAGRNTQCF.